The entry below describes one TCR beta chain. The sample belongs to a study of blood T cell repertoires in COVID-19. Produced via immunoSEQ multiplex PCR; TCRdb's table is partial and in-frame only. Among 90,000 to 120,000 clones, approximately 88% were seen once, and the ten largest hold around 6.5%. The receptor was isolated from a man aged 50 to 59 with active or convalescent COVID-19. Sequenced material: peripheral blood.

The CDR3 region has the DNA TGCGCCAGCAGCCCGCCGGGCGGGGCCCGCACAGATACGCAGTATTTT. It yields the protein CASSPPGGARTDTQYF. J is TRBJ2-3 and V is TRBV5-1; a weak D match, TRBD2 (6 bases). The CDR3 runs to 16 residues. The germline V gene has CDR1 SGHRS and CDR2 YFSETQ. Trimming pared 4 bases from V and 1 base from J, leaving 16 bases between.